This TCR beta chain derives from a study of T cell repertoires in cytomegalovirus infection. Study-level information: Signatures in public TCR beta sequences pointed to both CMV infection and matching HLA type.

Of note for this clonotype: The antigen is unknown. This may be a read error: a much more frequent sequence differs by one nucleotide.

TCRdb used MiXCR to reprocess the reads, holding one entry per CDR3 protein. Of more than 650,000 distinct CDR3 sequences in the sample, 35% to 40% were seen once. Germline V lookup: CDR1 SGHTA, CDR2 FQGNSA. The CDR3 is 15 residues long. Study-level points and caveats: Accumulated public TCR beta family frequency recognized individuals carrying CMV together with the relevant HLA.

The material sequenced was PBMCs. The rearrangement uses TRBV7-2 and TRBJ1-6, with TRBD1 identical over 7 bases. This TCR was sampled from a human donor in good health (CMV status not recorded). Some clones in this sample may be carry-over from other donors' samples. The CDR3 DNA reads TGTGCCAGCAGCCAGGACAGGCCCTATAATTCACCCCACCACTTT. Residues: CASSQDRPYNSPHHF.